A single sample gave rise to the 4 T cell receptor beta chains below, sequenced in a study of blood T cell repertoires in COVID-19. Measured with immunoSEQ multiplex PCR; TCRdb has only the in-frame clones, and not every one. Of about 98,000 clones listed, around 80% are singletons. Sequencing was done on a sample of peripheral blood. Every receptor here comes from a man between 60 and 75 years old with acute or convalescent COVID-19.

This sequence joins TRBV29-1 and TRBJ1-2, with D possibly TRBD1 on 6 matching bases. V lost 5 bases and J 1 base, leaving 8 bases between the germline ends. The germline CDR1 and CDR2 sequences are SQVTM and ANQGSEA. CDR3 length: 12 residues. CDR3 loop: CSVLQGNYGYTF. CDR3 coding DNA: TGCAGCGTTTTACAGGGTAACTATGGCTACACCTTC. The full variable domain, in which reference TRBV29-1 and TRBJ1-2 provide the parts outside the CDR3, is SAVISQKPSRDICQRGTSLTIQCQVDSQVTMMFWYRQQPGQSLTLIATANQGSEATYESGFVIDKFPISRPNLTFSTLTVSNMSPEDSSIYLCSVLQGNYGYTFGSGTRLTVV.

The chain recombines TRBV6-5 with TRBJ2-5; 8 positions agree with TRBD2. The CDR3 consists of 15 residues. Germline V gene lookup returns CDR1 MNHEY and CDR2 SVGAGI. V was clipped by 0 bases and J by 3 bases; unmatched bases: 3. This CDR3 is CASSYSAGGKETQYF. CDR3 coding DNA: TGTGCCAGCAGTTACTCGGCGGGGGGAAAAGAGACCCAGTACTTC.

V is TRBV19 and J is TRBJ2-5; 13 bases are a match to TRBD2. V shed 6 bases and J 4 bases; nucleotides not matched to a gene: 5. CDR3 length: 15 residues. CDR1 and CDR2 (germline): LNHDA, SQIVND (reference sequence). CDR3 DNA sequence: TGTGCCAGTAGCCGGACTAGCGGGGGTCCAGAGACCCAGTACTTC. It translates to CASSRTSGGPETQYF.

The chain joins TRBV7-9 to TRBJ1-4; D possibly corresponds to TRBD1 (6 bases). This CDR3 has 15 residues. Trimming cost V 5 bases and J 3 bases, with 13 bases left between them. Germline CDR1 reads SEHNR; CDR2 reads FQNEAQ (reference sequence). The CDR3 nucleotides read TGTGCCAGCAGCCCGGACAGAACGTCTAATGAAAAACTGTTTTTT. This gives the protein CASSPDRTSNEKLFF.